The entry below describes one T cell receptor (beta chain). From germline, CDR1 is SGHTA and CDR2 FQGNSA. This CDR3 spans 16 amino acids. V was pared by 5 bases and J by 5 bases, with 21 bases between. Per the original data handling: It was from reference gene primer amplification that nucleated cell counts were estimated. Method: immunoSEQ multiplex PCR; TCRdb's copy keeps in-frame clones and lacks some. V, J and clone size derive from that table, while D and trimming were established from the DNA sequence. The table includes about 47,000 clones, roughly 87% detected once. These data are taken from a study of blood T cell repertoires in COVID-19. The overall study: Sites in the United States, Italy and Spain provided acute and convalescent COVID-19 samples. T cells, B-cell-depleted T cells, or PBMCs provided the cDNA or gDNA that served as material.

Sequenced input: peripheral blood. The origin of this receptor is a woman aged 60 to 75 with acute or convalescent COVID-19. This rearrangement joins TRBV7-2 to TRBJ2-5; a possible D gene is TRBD2 (7 bases). Here the CDR3 DNA reads TGTGCCAGCAGCATAGTTTGGGGGGGCAGTCGGGAGACCCAGTACTTC. Translating gives CASSIVWGGSRETQYF. Combining the CDR3 with reference TRBV7-2 and TRBJ2-5 gives the whole variable domain GAGVSQSPSNKVTEKGKDVELRCDPISGHTALYWYRQSLGQGLEFLIYFQGNSAPDKSGLPSDRFSAERTGGSVSTLTIQRTQQEDSAVYLCASSIVWGGSRETQYFGPGTRLLVL.